The source of this TCR beta chain is a study of early T cells in non-severe SARS-CoV-2 infection. Study-level background: Chains from this unsorted whole-blood bulk RNA could not be paired. Study outcomes and limitations: Matches to VDJdb favored anti-spike CD8 responses and missed private and CD4 specificities.

A word on this clonotype: As yet, its antigen is unknown.

V trimming: 4 bases; J trimming: 5 bases; junction bases outside the gene matches: 4. Germline V gene sequence: CDR1 KGHSH, CDR2 LQKENI. The CDR3 loop spans 13 amino acids. Individual cDNA molecules carried attached unique molecular identifiers. TCRdb re-analysed the 5' RACE reads in MiXCR, keeping a single row per CDR3 protein. The data show tens of thousands of distinct CDR3 sequences, with about 12% seen just once and around 4% held by the top ten. This clonotype originated in an adult who was a healthcare worker with PCR-confirmed SARS-CoV-2 infection or an uninfected control (not recorded which). This rearrangement joins TRBV18 to TRBJ1-2, with 7 bases identical to TRBD1. The sample was whole blood. This CDR3 reads CASSRGQVYGYTF. DNA for the CDR3: TGTGCCAGCTCACGAGGACAGGTTTATGGCTACACCTTC.